This T cell receptor (beta chain) was documented in a study of shared T cell receptors in the human thymus. This CDR3 has 13 residues. The data were produced by immunoSEQ multiplex PCR, yet TCRdb's version contains in-frame clones alone and is incomplete. Of hundreds of thousands of clones listed, around 89% were seen once; the top ten hold around 0.01%. In addition, the sample was reused for a study of human thymus T cells. As that study records: Donors consisted of healthy Finnish infants (having corrective surgery for congenital heart defects). Resections from corrective heart surgery supplied the thymus tissue. V and J gene usage appeared biased in thymic and blood repertoires. Related research described thymic repertoires that were highly overlapping among unrelated individuals.

This receptor was taken from a boy under two years old with a congenital heart defect. The V and J genes are TRBV21-1 and TRBJ1-1; TRBD1, as called in the table, went unchecked against the DNA. TRBV21-1 is assigned pseudogene status. The sample was thymocytes. CDR3 loop: CASSGQGGTEAFF. The CDR3 DNA follows: TGTGCCAGCAGCGGACAGGGGGGCACTGAAGCTTTCTTT.